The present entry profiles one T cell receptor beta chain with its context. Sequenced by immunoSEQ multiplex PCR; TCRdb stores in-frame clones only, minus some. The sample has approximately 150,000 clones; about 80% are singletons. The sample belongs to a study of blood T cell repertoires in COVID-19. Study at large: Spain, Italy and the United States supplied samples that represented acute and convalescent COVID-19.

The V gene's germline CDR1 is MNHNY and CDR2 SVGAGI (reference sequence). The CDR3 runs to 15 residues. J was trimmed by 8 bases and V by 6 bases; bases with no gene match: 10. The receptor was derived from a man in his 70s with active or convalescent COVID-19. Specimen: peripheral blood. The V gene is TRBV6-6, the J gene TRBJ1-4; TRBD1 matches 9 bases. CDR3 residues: CASSKKDRGWEKLFF. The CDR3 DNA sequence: TGTGCCAGCAGCAAGAAGGACAGGGGATGGGAAAAACTGTTTTTT.